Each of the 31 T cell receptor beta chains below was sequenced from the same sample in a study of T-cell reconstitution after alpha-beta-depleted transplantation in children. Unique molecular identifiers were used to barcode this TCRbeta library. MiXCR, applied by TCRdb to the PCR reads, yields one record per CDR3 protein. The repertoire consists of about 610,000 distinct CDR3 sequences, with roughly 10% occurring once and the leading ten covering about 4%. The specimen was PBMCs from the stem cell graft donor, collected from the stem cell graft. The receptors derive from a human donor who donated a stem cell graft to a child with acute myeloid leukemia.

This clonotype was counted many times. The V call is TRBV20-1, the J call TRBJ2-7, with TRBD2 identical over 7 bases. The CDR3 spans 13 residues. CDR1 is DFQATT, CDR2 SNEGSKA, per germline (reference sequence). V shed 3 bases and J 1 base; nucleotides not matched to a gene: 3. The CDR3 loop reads CSARGGVSYEQYF. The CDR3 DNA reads TGCAGTGCTAGGGGGGGGGTTTCCTACGAGCAGTACTTC.

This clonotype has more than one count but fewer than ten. The CDR3 spells CASSSRTSGRETQYF. The CDR3 bases are TGTGCCAGCAGCTCCCGGACCTCCGGGAGGGAGACCCAGTACTTC. The J gene is TRBJ2-5, the V gene TRBV7-9; 7 nucleotides line up with TRBD2. The germline gives CDR1 SEHNR, CDR2 FQNEAQ (reference sequence). The length of the CDR3 is 15 residues. J lost 5 bases, V lost 4 bases, and 10 bases had no gene match.

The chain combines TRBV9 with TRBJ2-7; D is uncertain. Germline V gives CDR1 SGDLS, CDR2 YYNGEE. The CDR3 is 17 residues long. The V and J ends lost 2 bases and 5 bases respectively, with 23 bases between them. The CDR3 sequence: CASSVFGFPADPNEQYF. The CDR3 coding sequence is TGTGCCAGCAGCGTTTTCGGGTTTCCCGCGGACCCCAACGAGCAGTACTTC.

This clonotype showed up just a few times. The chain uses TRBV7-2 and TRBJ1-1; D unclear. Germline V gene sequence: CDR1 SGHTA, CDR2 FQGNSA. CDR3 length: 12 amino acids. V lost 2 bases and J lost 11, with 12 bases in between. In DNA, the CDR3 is TGTGCCAGCAGCTTAATATCTGGGGTGGCTTTCTTT. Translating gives CASSLISGVAFF.

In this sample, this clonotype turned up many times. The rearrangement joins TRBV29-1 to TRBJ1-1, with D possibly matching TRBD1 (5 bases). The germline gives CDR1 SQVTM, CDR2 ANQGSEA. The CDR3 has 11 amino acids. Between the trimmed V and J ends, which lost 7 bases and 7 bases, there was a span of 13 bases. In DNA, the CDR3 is TGCAGCGCCCCTATAGGGGATGAAGCTTTCTTT. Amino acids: CSAPIGDEAFF.

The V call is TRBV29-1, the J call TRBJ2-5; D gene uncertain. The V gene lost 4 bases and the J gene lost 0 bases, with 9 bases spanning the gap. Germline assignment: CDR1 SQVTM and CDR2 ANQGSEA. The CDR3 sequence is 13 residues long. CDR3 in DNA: TGCAGCGTTGCGACCTCCTACCAAGAGACCCAGTACTTC. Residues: CSVATSYQETQYF.

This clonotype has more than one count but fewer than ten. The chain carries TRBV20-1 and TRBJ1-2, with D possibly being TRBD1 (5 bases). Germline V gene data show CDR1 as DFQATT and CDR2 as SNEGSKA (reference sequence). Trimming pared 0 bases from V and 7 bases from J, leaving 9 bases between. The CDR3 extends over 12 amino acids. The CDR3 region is CSARDRGVGYTF. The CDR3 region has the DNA TGCAGTGCTAGAGATCGGGGGGTTGGCTACACCTTC.

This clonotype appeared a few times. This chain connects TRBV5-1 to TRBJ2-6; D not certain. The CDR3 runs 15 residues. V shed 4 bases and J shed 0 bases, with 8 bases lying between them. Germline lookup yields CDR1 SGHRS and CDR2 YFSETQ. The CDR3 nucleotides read TGCGCCAGCAGCAGGGATTTCTCTGGGGCCAACGTCCTGACTTTC. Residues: CASSRDFSGANVLTF.

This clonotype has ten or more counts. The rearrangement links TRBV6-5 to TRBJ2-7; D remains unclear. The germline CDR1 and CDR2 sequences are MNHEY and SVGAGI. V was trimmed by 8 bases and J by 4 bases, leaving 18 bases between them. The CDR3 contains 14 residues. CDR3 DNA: TGTGCCAGCGGTCCCTCATTATCAGGTTACGAGCAGTACTTC. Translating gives CASGPSLSGYEQYF.

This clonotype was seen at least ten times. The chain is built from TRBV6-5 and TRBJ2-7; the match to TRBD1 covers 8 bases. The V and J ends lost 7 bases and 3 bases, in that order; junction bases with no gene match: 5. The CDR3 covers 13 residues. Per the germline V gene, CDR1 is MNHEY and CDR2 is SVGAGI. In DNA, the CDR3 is TGTGCCAGCATGGGGACAGGATTCTACGAGCAGTACTTC. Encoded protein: CASMGTGFYEQYF.

The CDR3 coding sequence is TGTGCCACCAGCAGAGACCTAATGACAGGCACATGGCAGTTCTTC. The encoded protein is CATSRDLMTGTWQFF. The gene calls are TRBV15 and TRBJ2-1; possible D gene TRBD1, 6 bases. The V end lost 0 bases, the J end lost 12 bases, and 18 bases lay between the germline ends. The CDR3 loop spans 15 amino acids. Per the germline V gene, CDR1 is LNHNV and CDR2 is YYDKDF (reference sequence).

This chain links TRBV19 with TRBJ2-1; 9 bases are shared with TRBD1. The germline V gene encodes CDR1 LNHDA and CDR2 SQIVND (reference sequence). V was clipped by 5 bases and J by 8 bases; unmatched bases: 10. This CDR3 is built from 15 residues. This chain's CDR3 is CASSGTGGPAHEQFF. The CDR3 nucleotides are TGTGCCAGTAGTGGAACAGGGGGCCCGGCCCATGAGCAGTTCTTC. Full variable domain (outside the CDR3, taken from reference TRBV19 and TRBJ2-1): DGGITQSPKYLFRKEGQNVTLSCEQNLNHDAMYWYRQDPGQGLRLIYYSQIVNDFQKGDIAEGYSVSREKKESFPLTVTSAQKNPTAFYLCASSGTGGPAHEQFFGPGTRLTVL.

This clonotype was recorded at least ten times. This CDR3 is CSALAGSTDTQYF. In DNA form, the CDR3 reads TGCAGCGCTCTAGCGGGTAGCACAGATACGCAGTATTTT. The chain couples TRBV29-1 to TRBJ2-3; 8 bases match TRBD2. This CDR3 has 13 amino acids. J was trimmed by 0 bases and V by 7 bases; bases with no gene match: 3. Germline V gene data show CDR1 as SQVTM and CDR2 as ANQGSEA.

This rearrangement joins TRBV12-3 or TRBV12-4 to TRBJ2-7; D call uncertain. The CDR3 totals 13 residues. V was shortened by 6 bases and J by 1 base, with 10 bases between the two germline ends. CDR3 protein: CASRWGASYEQYF. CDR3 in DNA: TGTGCCAGCAGATGGGGTGCTTCCTACGAGCAGTACTTC.

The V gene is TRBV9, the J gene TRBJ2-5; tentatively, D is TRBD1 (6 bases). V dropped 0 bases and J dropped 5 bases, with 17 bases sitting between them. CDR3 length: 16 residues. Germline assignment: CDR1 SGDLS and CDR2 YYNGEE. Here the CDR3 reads CASSVEGTGPSETQYF. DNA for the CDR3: TGTGCCAGCAGCGTAGAGGGTACAGGGCCGAGCGAGACCCAGTACTTC.

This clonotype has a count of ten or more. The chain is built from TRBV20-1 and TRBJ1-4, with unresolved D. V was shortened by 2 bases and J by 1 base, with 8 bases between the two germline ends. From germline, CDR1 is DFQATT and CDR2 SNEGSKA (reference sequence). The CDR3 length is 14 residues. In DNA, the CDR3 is TGCAGTGCTAGAAGGGCAGGAACTAATGAAAAACTGTTTTTT. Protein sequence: CSARRAGTNEKLFF.

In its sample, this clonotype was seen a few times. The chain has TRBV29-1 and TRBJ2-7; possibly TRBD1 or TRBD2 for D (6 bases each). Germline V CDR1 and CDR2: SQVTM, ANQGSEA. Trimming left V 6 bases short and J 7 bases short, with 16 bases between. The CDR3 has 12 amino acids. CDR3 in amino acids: CSVAGGSREQYF. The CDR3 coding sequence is TGCAGCGTGGCCGGGGGCAGCCGGGAGCAGTACTTC.

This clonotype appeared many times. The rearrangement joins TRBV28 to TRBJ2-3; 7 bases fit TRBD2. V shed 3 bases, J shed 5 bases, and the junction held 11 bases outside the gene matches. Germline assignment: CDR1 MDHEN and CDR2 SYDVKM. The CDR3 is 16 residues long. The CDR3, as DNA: TGTGCCAGCAGTTTCGTCGTGGGAGGGCCAAAAGATACGCAGTATTTT. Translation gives CASSFVVGGPKDTQYF.

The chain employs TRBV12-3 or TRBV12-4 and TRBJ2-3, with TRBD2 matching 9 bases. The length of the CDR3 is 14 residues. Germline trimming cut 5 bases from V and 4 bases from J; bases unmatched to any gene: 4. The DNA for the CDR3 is TGTGCCAGCAGTGGACTAGCGACCCCAGATACGCAGTATTTT. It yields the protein CASSGLATPDTQYF.

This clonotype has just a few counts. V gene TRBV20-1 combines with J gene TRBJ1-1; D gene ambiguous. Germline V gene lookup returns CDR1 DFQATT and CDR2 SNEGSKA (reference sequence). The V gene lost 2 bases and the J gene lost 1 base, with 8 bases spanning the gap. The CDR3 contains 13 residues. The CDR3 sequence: CSARLGRNTEAFF. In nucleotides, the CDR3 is TGCAGTGCTAGATTGGGGAGGAACACTGAAGCTTTCTTT.

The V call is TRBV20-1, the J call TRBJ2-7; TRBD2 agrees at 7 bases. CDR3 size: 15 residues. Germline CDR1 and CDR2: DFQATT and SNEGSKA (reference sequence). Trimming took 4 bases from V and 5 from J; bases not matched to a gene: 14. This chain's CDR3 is CSANQAGLAAHEQYF. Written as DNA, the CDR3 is TGCAGTGCTAATCAGGCGGGGCTAGCGGCCCACGAGCAGTACTTC.

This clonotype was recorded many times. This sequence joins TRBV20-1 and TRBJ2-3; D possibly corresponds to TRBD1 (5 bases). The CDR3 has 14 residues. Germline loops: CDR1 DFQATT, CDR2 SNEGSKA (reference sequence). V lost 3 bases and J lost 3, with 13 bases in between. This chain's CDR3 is CSASLGVPTDTQYF. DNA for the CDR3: TGCAGTGCTAGCCTAGGGGTTCCGACAGATACGCAGTATTTT.

CDR3 DNA sequence: TGTGCCACCAGTCCAGACACAGGGGTAAATTCACCCCTCCACTTT. This codes for CATSPDTGVNSPLHF. The rearrangement joins TRBV15 to TRBJ1-6; the match to TRBD1 covers 7 bases. V was pared by 6 bases and J by 7 bases, with 9 bases of the junction left unmatched. This CDR3 is built from 15 residues. Germline V gene lookup returns CDR1 LNHNV and CDR2 YYDKDF (reference sequence).

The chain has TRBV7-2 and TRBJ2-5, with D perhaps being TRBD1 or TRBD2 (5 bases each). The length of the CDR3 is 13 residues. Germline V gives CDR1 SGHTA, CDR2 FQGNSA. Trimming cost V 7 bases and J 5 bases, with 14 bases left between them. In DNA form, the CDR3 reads TGTGCCAGCACCCGAGGGGTACGCGAGACCCAGTACTTC. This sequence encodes CASTRGVRETQYF.

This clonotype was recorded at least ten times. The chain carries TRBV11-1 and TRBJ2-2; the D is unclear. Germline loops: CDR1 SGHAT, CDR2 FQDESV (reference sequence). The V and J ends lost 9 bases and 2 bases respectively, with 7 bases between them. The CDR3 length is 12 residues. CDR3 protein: CASTSNTGELFF. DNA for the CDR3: TGTGCCAGTACCTCCAACACCGGGGAGCTGTTTTTT.

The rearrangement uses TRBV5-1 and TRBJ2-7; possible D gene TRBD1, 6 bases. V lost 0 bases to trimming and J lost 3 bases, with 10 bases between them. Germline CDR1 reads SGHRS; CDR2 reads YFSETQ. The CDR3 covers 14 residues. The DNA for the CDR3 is TGCGCCAGCAGCTTGGAGGGGGTCAACTACGAGCAGTACTTC. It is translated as CASSLEGVNYEQYF.

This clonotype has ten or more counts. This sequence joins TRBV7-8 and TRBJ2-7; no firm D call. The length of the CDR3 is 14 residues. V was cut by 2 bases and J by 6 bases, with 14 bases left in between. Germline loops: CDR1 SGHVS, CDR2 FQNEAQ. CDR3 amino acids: CASSLRTLVPEQYF. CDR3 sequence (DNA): TGTGCCAGCAGCTTAAGGACCCTAGTACCCGAGCAGTACTTC.

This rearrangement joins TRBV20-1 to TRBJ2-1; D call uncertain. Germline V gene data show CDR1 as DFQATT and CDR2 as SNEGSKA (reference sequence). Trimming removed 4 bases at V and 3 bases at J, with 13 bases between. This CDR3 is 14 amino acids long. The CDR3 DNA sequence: TGCAGTGCTAAAGAGGCTTCGAACTACAATGAGCAGTTCTTC. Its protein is CSAKEASNYNEQFF.

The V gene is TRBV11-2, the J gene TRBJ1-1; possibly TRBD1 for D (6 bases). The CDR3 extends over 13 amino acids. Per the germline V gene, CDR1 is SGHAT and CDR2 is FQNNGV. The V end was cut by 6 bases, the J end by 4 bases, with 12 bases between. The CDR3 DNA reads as TGTGCCAGCAGTTATCAGGGGACCACTGAAGCTTTCTTT. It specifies CASSYQGTTEAFF.

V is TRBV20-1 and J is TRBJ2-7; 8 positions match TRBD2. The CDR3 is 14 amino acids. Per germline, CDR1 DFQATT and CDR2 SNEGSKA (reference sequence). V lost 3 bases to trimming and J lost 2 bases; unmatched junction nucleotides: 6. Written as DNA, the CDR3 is TGCAGTGCTAGGGCGGGAGGAGTAACCTACGAGCAGTACTTC. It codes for CSARAGGVTYEQYF.

CDR3 protein: CASSLRRGATEAFF. Written as DNA, the CDR3 is TGTGCCAGCAGTTTAAGAAGGGGGGCAACTGAAGCTTTCTTT. The rearrangement joins TRBV12-3 or TRBV12-4 to TRBJ1-1, with D perhaps TRBD1 (6 bases). Trimming pared 2 bases from V and 5 bases from J, leaving 12 bases between. The CDR3 extends over 14 amino acids.